This T cell receptor beta chain was recovered during a study of OX40 agonist ivuxolimab in advanced cancers. Study results and limitations: At 0.1 to 3.0 mg/kg, CD4+ and CD8+ blood T cells expanded clonally by week 6.

This table comes from immunoSEQ multiplex PCR, and its TCRdb copy is limited to in-frame clones, with some not included. Found here are 20,000 or so clones, roughly four fifths of them singletons; the top ten hold roughly 30%. This CDR3 contains 16 residues. V lost 8 bases and J lost 0, with 20 bases in between. The germline gives CDR1 SNHLY, CDR2 FYNNEI. As for this clone: Its antigen is currently unknown.

The starting material was CD4+ or CD8+ T cells sorted from blood, obtained in a trial of the OX40 agonist ivuxolimab. This sequence was found in an adult with an advanced solid tumor such as melanoma, head and neck, liver or kidney cancer. The rearrangement uses TRBV2 and TRBJ2-7; maybe TRBD1 (6 bases). CDR3 in DNA: TGTGCCAGCCGCTGGGTGGGGGCAGGGAGCTCCTACGAGCAGTACTTC. Translated: CASRWVGAGSSYEQYF.